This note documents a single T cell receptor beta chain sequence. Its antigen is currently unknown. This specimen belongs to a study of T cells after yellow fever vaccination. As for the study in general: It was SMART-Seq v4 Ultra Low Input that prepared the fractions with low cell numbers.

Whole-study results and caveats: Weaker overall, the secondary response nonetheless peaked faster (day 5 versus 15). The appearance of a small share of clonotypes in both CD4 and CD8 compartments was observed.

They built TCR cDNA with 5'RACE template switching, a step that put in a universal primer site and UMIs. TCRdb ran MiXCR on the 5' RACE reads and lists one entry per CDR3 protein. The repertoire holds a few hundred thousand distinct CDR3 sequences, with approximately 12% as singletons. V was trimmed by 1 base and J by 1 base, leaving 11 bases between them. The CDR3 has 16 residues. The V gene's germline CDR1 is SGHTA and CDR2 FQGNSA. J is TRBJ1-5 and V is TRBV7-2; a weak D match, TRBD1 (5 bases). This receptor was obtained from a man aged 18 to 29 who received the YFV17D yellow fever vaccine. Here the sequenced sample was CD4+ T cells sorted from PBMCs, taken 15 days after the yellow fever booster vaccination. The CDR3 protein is CASSLGGPGSNQPQHF. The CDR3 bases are TGTGCCAGCAGCTTAGGGGGCCCTGGAAGCAATCAGCCCCAGCATTTT. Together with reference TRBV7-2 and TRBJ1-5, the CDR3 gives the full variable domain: GAGVSQSPSNKVTEKGKDVELRCDPISGHTALYWYRQSLGQGLEFLIYFQGNSAPDKSGLPSDRFSAERTGGSVSTLTIQRTQQEDSAVYLCASSLGGPGSNQPQHFGDGTRLSIL.